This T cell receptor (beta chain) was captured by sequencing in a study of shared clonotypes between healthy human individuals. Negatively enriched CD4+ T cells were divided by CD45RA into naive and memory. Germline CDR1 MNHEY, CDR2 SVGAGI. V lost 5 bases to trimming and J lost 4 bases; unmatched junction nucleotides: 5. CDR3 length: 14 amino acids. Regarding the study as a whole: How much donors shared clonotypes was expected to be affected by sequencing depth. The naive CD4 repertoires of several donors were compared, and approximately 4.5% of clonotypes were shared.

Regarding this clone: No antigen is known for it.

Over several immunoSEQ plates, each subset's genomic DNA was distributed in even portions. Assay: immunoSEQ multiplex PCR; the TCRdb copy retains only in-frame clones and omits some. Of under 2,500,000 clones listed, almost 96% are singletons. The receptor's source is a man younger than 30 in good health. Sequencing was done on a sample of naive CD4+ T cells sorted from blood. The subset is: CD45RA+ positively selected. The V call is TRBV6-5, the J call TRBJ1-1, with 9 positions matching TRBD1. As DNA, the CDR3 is TGTGCCAGCAGTAGGGACAGGGTTTTCACTGAAGCTTTCTTT. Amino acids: CASSRDRVFTEAFF.